These 32 T cell receptor beta chains originate from one sample sequenced in a study of identical twins. TCRdb re-called the 5' RACE reads through MiXCR, storing one row per CDR3 protein. This sample has approximately 630,000 distinct CDR3 sequences, with 7.1% found just once. These sequences were also reported in another study, on yellow fever vaccine responses in identical twins.

The sample taken for sequencing was PBMCs. The receptors were gathered from a woman between 18 and 29 years old in good health.

In this sample, this clonotype turned up many times. The chain uses TRBV5-1 and TRBJ2-7; 10 bases line up with TRBD2. Trimming took 4 bases from V and 2 from J; bases not matched to a gene: 12. The CDR3 has 17 amino acids. Germline loops: CDR1 SGHRS, CDR2 YFSETQ. DNA for the CDR3: TGCGCCAGCAGCGTATTAGCGGGAGGCACCACGACCTACGAGCAGTACTTC. Amino acid sequence: CASSVLAGGTTTYEQYF.

This clonotype was picked up a small number of times. CDR3: CASSANRGQAFF. The CDR3 DNA is TGTGCCAGCAGTGCGAACAGGGGGCAAGCTTTCTTT. V gene TRBV6-6 combines with J gene TRBJ1-1; 9 bases match TRBD1. V was clipped by 5 bases and J by 9 bases; unmatched bases: 4. Per germline, CDR1 MNHNY and CDR2 SVGAGI (reference sequence). CDR3 size: 12 residues.

This clonotype was seen more than once but under ten times. The chain uses TRBV7-9 and TRBJ2-7; tentatively, D is TRBD2 (6 bases). Germline CDR1 reads SEHNR; CDR2 reads FQNEAQ (reference sequence). This CDR3 spans 14 amino acids. The V and J ends lost 5 bases and 3 bases respectively, with 14 bases between them. The CDR3 is CASSTGGPDYEQYF. CDR3 nucleotides: TGTGCCAGCAGCACCGGAGGGCCAGACTACGAGCAGTACTTC.

This clonotype has only a few counts. This chain joins TRBV10-3 and TRBJ2-3; TRBD2 aligns across 9 bases. V was pared by 6 bases and J by 6 bases, with 10 bases of the junction left unmatched. The CDR3 length is 15 residues. The germline V gene has CDR1 ENHRY and CDR2 SYGVKD. The CDR3 DNA sequence: TGTGCCATCAGAAGTAGCGGGGGAGGGTTGGATACGCAGTATTTT. Amino acid sequence: CAIRSSGGGLDTQYF.

This rearrangement joins TRBV5-1 to TRBJ1-1; D not certain. The V end lost 4 bases, the J end lost 8 bases, and 15 bases lay between the germline ends. Germline V lookup: CDR1 SGHRS, CDR2 YFSETQ. The CDR3 extends over 13 amino acids. This CDR3 is CASSPVEGREAFF. The CDR3 DNA reads as TGCGCCAGCAGCCCAGTCGAGGGTCGGGAAGCTTTCTTT.

This clonotype was detected only a few times. The genes are TRBV10-3 and TRBJ1-1; D is unclear. Trimming took off 7 bases at V and 5 bases at J, with 14 bases between the two ends. Germline V lookup: CDR1 ENHRY, CDR2 SYGVKD. The CDR3 is 13 amino acids. Here the CDR3 DNA reads TGTGCCATCACCGAGGGTCTGGGGACTGAAGCTTTCTTT. Translating gives CAITEGLGTEAFF.

This clonotype was detected many times. The V call is TRBV29-1, the J call TRBJ1-1; maybe TRBD1 (6 bases). This CDR3 region has 15 residues. V gave up 4 bases and J gave up 0 bases, with 15 bases separating them. In germline, CDR1 is SQVTM, CDR2 ANQGSEA. The CDR3 nucleotides are TGCAGCGTTGCGGGGGGCGATCTAATGAACACTGAAGCTTTCTTT. Encoded protein: CSVAGGDLMNTEAFF.

This clonotype was seen a handful of times. The chain joins TRBV29-1 to TRBJ2-2, with 9 positions matching TRBD1. In germline, CDR1 is SQVTM, CDR2 ANQGSEA. CDR3 length equals 14 residues. V dropped 5 bases and J dropped 6; count of bases not matched to a gene: 7. The CDR3 region is CSVLGTGLAGELFF. The DNA for the CDR3 is TGCAGCGTTCTGGGGACAGGGTTGGCCGGGGAGCTGTTTTTT.

This clonotype was seen a few times. V gene TRBV7-9 combines with J gene TRBJ2-1; D gene unclear. This CDR3 comprises 15 residues. In germline, CDR1 is SEHNR, CDR2 FQNEAQ (reference sequence). V lost 2 bases to trimming and J lost 3 bases, with 11 bases between them. The DNA of the CDR3 is TGTGCCAGCAGCTTACTGGGATCTTTCTACAATGAGCAGTTCTTC. This encodes CASSLLGSFYNEQFF.

This chain links TRBV27 with TRBJ2-7; 11 positions match TRBD1. CDR1 and CDR2 from the germline V gene are MNHEY and SMNVEV (reference sequence). The ends lost 2 bases at V and 2 bases at J; junction bases unmatched: 11. The CDR3 is 18 amino acids. CDR3 loop: CASSLPLWTGGNTYEQYV. CDR3 bases: TGTGCCAGCAGTTTACCTCTTTGGACAGGGGGCAATACCTACGAGCAGTACGTC.

The chain has TRBV5-8 and TRBJ2-7; no reliable D call. This CDR3 is built from 15 residues. Germline V gives CDR1 SGHTS, CDR2 YDEGEE. Trimming removed 0 bases at V and 4 bases at J, with 14 bases between. Written as DNA, the CDR3 is TGTGCCAGCAGCTTGGATGGAACCTACTTTTACGAGCAGTACGTC. Translated: CASSLDGTYFYEQYV.

This clonotype was counted only a few times. The V gene is TRBV7-9, the J gene TRBJ2-7, with D tentatively TRBD1 (5 bases). The V gene's germline CDR1 is SEHNR and CDR2 FQNEAQ (reference sequence). The CDR3 is made up of 16 amino acids. V was pared by 5 bases and J by 4 bases, with 21 bases between. CDR3 protein: CASSDDFTDKEYEQYF. The CDR3 coding sequence is TGTGCCAGCAGCGATGACTTTACGGACAAAGAATACGAGCAGTACTTC.

This clonotype has a count of ten or more. The rearrangement joins TRBV29-1 to TRBJ2-2; TRBD2 is a possible D gene (5 bases). Trimming took 0 bases from V and 2 from J, leaving 10 bases between them. Looked up from germline, CDR1 is SQVTM and CDR2 is ANQGSEA. CDR3 length: 15 residues. The CDR3: CSVEDMGRNTGELFF. CDR3 DNA sequence: TGCAGCGTTGAAGATATGGGGAGAAACACCGGGGAGCTGTTTTTT.

This clonotype has ten or more counts. The rearrangement joins TRBV4-1 to TRBJ2-7; tentatively, D is TRBD1 (5 bases). Trimming pared 0 bases from V and 4 bases from J, leaving 10 bases between. Per the germline V gene, CDR1 is MGHRA and CDR2 is YSYEKL. The CDR3 runs 14 residues. The CDR3 protein is CASSQEQSGYEQYF. DNA for the CDR3: TGCGCCAGCAGCCAAGAGCAGTCAGGGTACGAGCAGTACTTC.

This clonotype occurred many times. The chain is built from TRBV9 and TRBJ1-1; no clear D gene. Germline V lookup: CDR1 SGDLS, CDR2 YYNGEE. This CDR3 has 14 residues. Trimming removed 3 bases at V and 8 bases at J, with 17 bases between. The CDR3, as DNA: TGTGCCAGCAGCGGACTTCGAAACCCCGGAGAAGCTTTCTTT. This encodes CASSGLRNPGEAFF.

This clonotype was seen only a few times. This sequence joins TRBV5-6 and TRBJ2-3; TRBD1 agrees at 10 bases. V dropped 3 bases and J dropped 4; count of bases not matched to a gene: 5. Germline V gives CDR1 SGHDT, CDR2 YYEEEE. The CDR3 totals 15 residues. The CDR3 region has the DNA TGTGCCAGCAGCTCGGACAGGGGGAGGGCAGATACGCAGTATTTT. Encoded protein: CASSSDRGRADTQYF. The full variable domain, with the rest looked up from reference TRBV5-6 and TRBJ2-3, is DAGVTQSPTHLIKTRGQQVTLRCSPKSGHDTVSWYQQALGQGPQFIFQYYEEEERQRGNFPDRFSGHQFPNYSSELNVNALLLGDSALYLCASSSDRGRADTQYFGPGTRLTVL.

This clonotype was seen at least ten times. The V and J genes are TRBV20-1 and TRBJ1-1; a possible D gene is TRBD1 (6 bases). The V and J ends lost 6 bases and 2 bases respectively, with 10 bases between them. Germline V CDR1 and CDR2: DFQATT, SNEGSKA (reference sequence). The CDR3 runs 12 residues. The CDR3 DNA reads TGCAGTGCCCGACAGGCCAACACTGAAGCTTTCTTT. As protein: CSARQANTEAFF.

This clonotype has ten or more counts. The V gene is TRBV7-9, the J gene TRBJ1-5; D ambiguous. The CDR3 length is 15 residues. Looked up from germline, CDR1 is SEHNR and CDR2 is FQNEAQ (reference sequence). V was shortened by 0 bases and J by 6 bases, with 12 bases between the two germline ends. CDR3 DNA sequence: TGTGCCAGCAGCTTAGCCGCCGGGGTTGTTCAGCCCCAGCATTTT. Its translation is CASSLAAGVVQPQHF.

This clonotype showed up many times. V gene TRBV5-1 combines with J gene TRBJ2-1, with 7 bases fitting TRBD2. This CDR3 has 16 amino acids. The germline V gene has CDR1 SGHRS and CDR2 YFSETQ. V lost 0 bases, J lost 4 bases, and 7 bases stayed unmatched. CDR3 amino acids: CASSLEAGAKYNEQFF. CDR3 DNA sequence: TGCGCCAGCAGCTTGGAGGCGGGAGCCAAGTACAATGAGCAGTTCTTC.

This clonotype was seen more than once but under ten times. CDR3 nucleotides: TGTGCCACCAGTGATTTGATCACAGGGGGCTTGAACGGGGAGCTGTTTTTT. Its protein is CATSDLITGGLNGELFF. The chain is built from TRBV24-1 and TRBJ2-2; 9 bases map to TRBD1. The germline V gene encodes CDR1 KGHDR and CDR2 SFDVKD. The CDR3 is made up of 17 amino acids. Trimming removed 0 bases from V and 7 bases from J; junction bases left unmatched: 8.

This chain joins TRBV5-1 and TRBJ1-1; 7 nucleotides line up with TRBD1. CDR3 size: 15 residues. J lost 4 bases, V lost 3 bases, and 9 bases had no gene match. Per the germline V gene, CDR1 is SGHRS and CDR2 is YFSETQ. The CDR3 coding sequence is TGCGCCAGCAGCTACCGACAGGGCTGGAGCACTGAAGCTTTCTTT. Its translation is CASSYRQGWSTEAFF. Full variable domain (rest looked up from reference TRBV5-1 and TRBJ1-1): KAGVTQTPRYLIKTRGQQVTLSCSPISGHRSVSWYQQTPGQGLQFLFEYFSETQRNKGNFPGRFSGRQFSNSRSEMNVSTLELGDSALYLCASSYRQGWSTEAFFGQGTRLTVV.

This clonotype showed up just a few times. The V and J genes are TRBV18 and TRBJ2-1; D call uncertain. The CDR3 loop spans 14 amino acids. CDR1 and CDR2 from the germline V gene are KGHSH and LQKENI. V dropped 3 bases and J dropped 9 bases, with 15 bases sitting between them. In nucleotides, the CDR3 is TGTGCCAGCTCACCTCCCGCTAGTCCATCTGAGCAGTTCTTC. Translation: CASSPPASPSEQFF.

This clonotype came up a few times. The rearrangement uses TRBV7-3 and TRBJ2-3, with D maybe TRBD2 (6 bases). The CDR3 extends over 15 amino acids. Per the germline V gene, CDR1 is SGHTA and CDR2 is FQGTGA. Deletions cut 5 bases from V and 4 bases from J, with 16 bases between. CDR3 in DNA: TGTGCCAGCAGCCCGACTGGAGGGGTATCAGATACGCAGTATTTT. Encoded protein: CASSPTGGVSDTQYF.

This clonotype has a handful of counts. The chain uses TRBV29-1 and TRBJ1-5; D remains unclear. The CDR3 loop spans 12 amino acids. From germline, CDR1 is SQVTM and CDR2 ANQGSEA. V dropped 2 bases and J dropped 9 bases, with 11 bases sitting between them. The chain's CDR3 is CSVELAGGPQHF. The DNA for the CDR3 is TGCAGCGTTGAACTGGCGGGCGGGCCCCAGCATTTT. Full variable domain (remainder filled in from reference TRBV29-1 and TRBJ1-5): SAVISQKPSRDICQRGTSLTIQCQVDSQVTMMFWYRQQPGQSLTLIATANQGSEATYESGFVIDKFPISRPNLTFSTLTVSNMSPEDSSIYLCSVELAGGPQHFGDGTRLSIL.

This chain uses TRBV29-1 with TRBJ2-7; 10 nucleotides align to TRBD2. The V gene end was trimmed by 4 bases and the J gene end by 3 bases; junction bases not matched to a gene: 6. Germline CDR1 reads SQVTM; CDR2 reads ANQGSEA. The CDR3 totals 14 residues. The CDR3 spells CSVGTSGRLYEQYF. The CDR3 coding sequence is TGCAGCGTTGGGACTAGCGGAAGACTCTACGAGCAGTACTTC.

This clonotype was observed a handful of times. The chain carries TRBV12-3 or TRBV12-4 and TRBJ2-3, with TRBD1 as a possible D gene (6 bases). V lost 6 bases and J lost 4, with 11 bases in between. The CDR3 extends over 13 amino acids. CDR3 residues: CASRKQGPDTQYF. The CDR3 nucleotides read TGTGCCAGCAGGAAACAGGGTCCAGATACGCAGTATTTT.

A note on this clonotype: The conserved final phenylalanine or tryptophan is absent from the CDR3, which likely points to a read error. The DNA is left out, because the CDR3 cannot be placed on it with certainty; the CDR3 is given as TCRdb lists it. The chain couples TRBV7-9 to TRBJ2-3; the D call of TRBD2 is as the table states it, not checked on the DNA. The CDR3 is 9 residues long, ends included. Per germline, CDR1 SEHNR and CDR2 FQNEAQ (reference sequence). CDR3 in amino acids: CASSSDLFL.

This clonotype was recorded at least ten times. The CDR3 loop reads CASSQGGIPPQHF. The CDR3 DNA follows: TGTGCCAGCAGCCAAGGGGGAATCCCGCCCCAGCATTTT. The chain joins TRBV3-1 to TRBJ1-5; D is unclear. CDR1 LGHDT and CDR2 YNNKEL come from the germline V gene (reference sequence). The CDR3 consists of 13 residues. Trimming cost V 1 base and J 9 bases, with 10 bases left between them.

This clonotype was observed at least ten times. The chain carries TRBV15 and TRBJ2-7; possibly TRBD1 for D (6 bases). Trimming pared 7 bases from V and 6 bases from J, leaving 13 bases between. CDR1 is LNHNV, CDR2 YYDKDF, per germline (reference sequence). The CDR3 has 12 residues. This CDR3 reads CATTPSGAEQYF. The CDR3 nucleotides read TGTGCCACCACCCCCTCAGGGGCCGAGCAGTACTTC.

This clonotype was seen only a few times. The J gene is TRBJ2-5, the V gene TRBV12-3 or TRBV12-4, with D possibly TRBD1 on 8 matching bases. The CDR3 is 16 amino acids. V dropped 6 bases and J dropped 5 bases, with 22 bases sitting between them. For the CDR3, the DNA is TGTGCCAGCAGCGAGAGCGGGGCCCACAGGGGGGAGACCCAGTACTTC. Its translation is CASSESGAHRGETQYF.

This clonotype was detected many times. J is TRBJ2-3 and V is TRBV7-8, with TRBD2 matching 7 bases. Trimming took 6 bases from V and 3 from J; bases not matched to a gene: 9. This CDR3 region has 15 residues. Germline V lookup: CDR1 SGHVS, CDR2 FQNEAQ. CDR3 protein: CASRTRGSKTDTQYF. CDR3 coding DNA: TGTGCCAGCAGAACCCGCGGGAGTAAAACAGATACGCAGTATTTT. Full variable domain (missing parts from reference TRBV7-8 and TRBJ2-3): GAGVSQSPRYKVAKRGQDVALRCDPISGHVSLFWYQQALGQGPEFLTYFQNEAQLDKSGLPSDRFFAERPEGSVSTLKIQRTQQEDSAVYLCASRTRGSKTDTQYFGPGTRLTVL.

There are many counts of this clonotype. CDR3 sequence: CASSFPGNSYNEQFF. CDR3 in DNA: TGTGCCAGCAGTTTCCCCGGTAACTCCTACAATGAGCAGTTCTTC. J is TRBJ2-1 and V is TRBV25-1; D is undetermined. This CDR3 has 15 residues. Germline lookup yields CDR1 MGHDK and CDR2 SYGVNS. Trimming cost V 5 bases and J 0 bases, with 11 bases left between them.